This section outlines one T cell receptor (beta chain) sequence together with its context. The antigen remains undetermined. This sample was taken from a study of cytomegalovirus exposure and HLA in healthy donors. Turning to the study itself: As an earlier analysis found, about 179 million T cells yielded about 120 million unique TCR beta sequences. General study points: Follow-up analysis seemed to connect common viral pathogens with several of the most significant clusters identified.

The PCR contained 60 Vbeta and 13 Jbeta primers. In the source study's methods: Later, 80 million or so unique TCR beta chains were counted in an analysis, and approximately 10 million of them were shared. The data were produced by immunoSEQ multiplex PCR, yet TCRdb's version contains in-frame clones alone and is incomplete. V and J calls and clone size are copied from that table; D and trimming were computed from the DNA. The table records roughly 120,000 clones, approximately 80% of them present only once. Germline CDR1 SQVTM, CDR2 ANQGSEA. J was trimmed by 3 bases and V by 1 base; bases with no gene match: 10. This CDR3 is built from 16 residues.

Source material: PBMCs. This TCR came from a man between 50 and 59 years old in good health and CMV-seropositive. The chain links TRBV29-1 to TRBJ2-5; 8 nucleotides line up with TRBD1. The CDR3 reads CSVEAQDREVEETQYF. The CDR3 nucleotides read TGCAGCGTTGAAGCTCAGGACAGGGAGGTGGAAGAGACCCAGTACTTC. The whole variable domain, remainder taken from reference TRBV29-1 and TRBJ2-5, is SAVISQKPSRDICQRGTSLTIQCQVDSQVTMMFWYRQQPGQSLTLIATANQGSEATYESGFVIDKFPISRPNLTFSTLTVSNMSPEDSSIYLCSVEAQDREVEETQYFGPGTRLLVL.